One T cell receptor beta chain is described in this entry. The antigen remains undetermined. Germline V CDR1 and CDR2: MNHNY, SVGAGI (reference sequence). This CDR3 is 15 amino acids long. Trimming pared 0 bases from V and 6 bases from J, leaving 11 bases between. This entry is derived from a study of cytomegalovirus exposure and HLA in healthy donors. Study-wide background: Genetic ancestry analysis placed around four fifths of the 410 or so donors that were genotyped in the Caucasian-associated cluster.

Study results and limitations: There were several of the most significant clusters that appeared linked to common viral pathogens in a later analysis.

The PCR used 60 Vbeta and 13 Jbeta primers. The data were produced by immunoSEQ multiplex PCR, yet TCRdb's version contains in-frame clones alone and is incomplete. The table has 140,000 to 150,000 clones, 60% to 75% seen once. The chain carries TRBV6-6 and TRBJ1-4; D unclear. The sample taken for sequencing was PBMCs. The source is a man aged 25 to 40 in good health and CMV-seronegative. CDR3 sequence: CASSYSVRLDEKLFF. The CDR3 DNA sequence: TGTGCCAGCAGTTACTCCGTCAGGCTGGATGAAAAACTGTTTTTT.